The 15 T cell receptor beta chains listed next were all sequenced from one sample in a study of T cell clones after liver transplantation. The method was immunoSEQ multiplex PCR; TCRdb's version includes in-frame clones alone and lacks a portion of them. Of under 130,000 clones in the sample, 80% to 90% were seen once. The sample here was CD4+ T cells from blood, taken approximately 4 years after liver transplant. The source of these receptors is a human patient who received a liver transplant. Some T cells may be the graft donor's.

The sample holds a few counts of this clone. J is TRBJ1-5 and V is TRBV9, with a possible D match to TRBD1 (5 bases). Germline-derived CDR1 and CDR2 are SGDLS and YYNGEE. This CDR3 is built from 15 residues. V lost 0 bases and J 8 bases, leaving 15 bases between the germline ends. The CDR3 DNA follows: TGTGCCAGCAGCGTAGCTATGGGGCGAGGGGAGCCCCAGCATTTT. It encodes CASSVAMGRGEPQHF.

This chain connects TRBV2 to TRBJ1-5, with D maybe TRBD1 (6 bases). Germline V gene sequence: CDR1 SNHLY, CDR2 FYNNEI. Trimming left V 6 bases short and J 6 bases short, with 18 bases between. The CDR3 sequence is 15 residues long. The CDR3 bases are TGTGCCAGCAGATCGGCGGGGGCCGGGGCTCAGCCCCAGCATTTT. The encoded protein is CASRSAGAGAQPQHF.

The chain carries TRBV4-3 and TRBJ2-6; 13 nucleotides match TRBD2. The J segment lost 0 bases and the V segment lost 3 bases, leaving 5 bases of the junction unmatched. Germline lookup yields CDR1 LGHNA and CDR2 YSLEER. The CDR3 has 19 residues. CDR3 coding DNA: TGCGCCAGCAGCCAGGGGACTAGCGGGGTGGACTCTGGGGCCAACGTCCTGACTTTC. This codes for CASSQGTSGVDSGANVLTF.

The V call is TRBV27, the J call TRBJ2-7; 8 bases align to TRBD2. This CDR3 spans 15 amino acids. Trimming at V came to 1 base and at J to 4 bases, leaving 6 bases not matched to a gene. Germline CDR1 and CDR2: MNHEY and SMNVEV (reference sequence). CDR3 residues: CASSLFGGGNYEQYF. The DNA of the CDR3 is TGTGCCAGCAGTTTATTCGGGGGGGGGAATTACGAGCAGTACTTC.

This clone has more than one count but fewer than ten. The J gene is TRBJ1-1, the V gene TRBV6-5; D remains ambiguous. V gave up 6 bases and J gave up 8 bases, with 13 bases separating them. Germline assignment: CDR1 MNHEY and CDR2 SVGAGI. There are 12 residues in the CDR3. CDR3: CASRTRESEAFF. The CDR3 nucleotides are TGTGCCAGCAGGACTCGGGAGTCCGAAGCTTTCTTT.

V is TRBV9 and J is TRBJ2-7; possibly TRBD1 or TRBD2 for D (5 bases each). The V gene's germline CDR1 is SGDLS and CDR2 YYNGEE. CDR3 length: 15 residues. Trimming stripped 0 bases from V and 2 bases from J, with 12 bases between. CDR3 bases: TGTGCCAGCAGCGTAGCCTCGGGGACCCCCTACGAGCAGTACTTC. Amino acid sequence: CASSVASGTPYEQYF.

The V call is TRBV9, the J call TRBJ2-1; D may match TRBD1 or TRBD2 (5 bases each). CDR1 and CDR2 from the germline V gene are SGDLS and YYNGEE. V shed 0 bases and J shed 2 bases, with 18 bases lying between them. The CDR3 has 18 amino acids. This CDR3 is CASSVDLGRPPAYNEQFF. CDR3 in DNA: TGTGCCAGCAGCGTAGACCTGGGACGCCCCCCGGCCTACAATGAGCAGTTCTTC.

The gene calls are TRBV18 and TRBJ1-4, with TRBD1 as a possible D gene (5 bases). V gave up 6 bases and J gave up 4 bases, with 9 bases separating them. Per the germline V gene, CDR1 is KGHSH and CDR2 is LQKENI. The CDR3 length is 13 residues. The CDR3 reads CASSTRVNEKLFF. The DNA of the CDR3 is TGTGCCAGCTCCACCAGGGTTAATGAAAAACTGTTTTTT.

The gene calls are TRBV6-6 and TRBJ1-2; D ambiguous. Germline V CDR1 and CDR2: MNHNY, SVGAGI (reference sequence). There are 13 residues in the CDR3. Trimming took 4 bases from V and 4 from J, leaving 10 bases between them. The CDR3 protein is CASSFPRGYGYTF. The DNA of the CDR3 is TGTGCCAGCAGTTTCCCTCGAGGCTATGGCTACACCTTC.

The V call is TRBV5-6, the J call TRBJ2-1; maybe TRBD1 (7 bases). The CDR3 length is 15 residues. Germline CDR1 SGHDT, CDR2 YYEEEE. The germline V and J ends were trimmed by 1 base and 4 bases, with 12 bases remaining between them. In DNA, the CDR3 is TGTGCCAGCAGCTTGTTTCAGGGGGGATACAATGAGCAGTTCTTC. Its translation: CASSLFQGGYNEQFF.

This rearrangement joins TRBV30 to TRBJ2-5; tentative D call: TRBD1 (6 bases). Trimming took off 0 bases at V and 7 bases at J, with 15 bases between the two ends. CDR1 is GTSNPN and CDR2 is SVGIG in the germline V gene (reference sequence). The length of the CDR3 is 14 residues. CDR3 nucleotides: TGTGCCTGGAGTGTGGGGACACAGTCAGGGACCCAGTACTTC. Protein: CAWSVGTQSGTQYF.

The rearrangement uses TRBV4-2 and TRBJ1-1, with TRBD1 identical over 8 bases. This CDR3 region has 14 residues. Trimming cost V 3 bases and J 5 bases; bases outside gene matches: 5. Germline CDR1 and CDR2: LGHNA and YNFKEQ. CDR3 in amino acids: CASSQERQGTEAFF. The CDR3 nucleotides read TGTGCCAGCAGCCAGGAAAGACAGGGGACTGAAGCTTTCTTT.

This clone was seen a single time. CDR3 sequence (DNA): TGCAGCGTTGAGGGACAGTACTATGGCTACACCTTC. Translated, it gives CSVEGQYYGYTF. The chain couples TRBV29-1 to TRBJ1-2, with 7 bases lining up with TRBD1. J was trimmed by 3 bases and V by 3 bases; bases with no gene match: 1. The CDR3 consists of 12 residues. Germline CDR1 SQVTM, CDR2 ANQGSEA. Looking up the rest from reference TRBV29-1 and TRBJ1-2 gives the full variable domain: SAVISQKPSRDICQRGTSLTIQCQVDSQVTMMFWYRQQPGQSLTLIATANQGSEATYESGFVIDKFPISRPNLTFSTLTVSNMSPEDSSIYLCSVEGQYYGYTFGSGTRLTVV.

V gene TRBV10-3 combines with J gene TRBJ2-5; 10 positions agree with TRBD2. The trim removed 10 bases at V and 5 bases at J, leaving 10 bases unmatched. The CDR3 length is 14 residues. Looked up from germline, CDR1 is ENHRY and CDR2 is SYGVKD. The CDR3 coding sequence is TGTGCCACCGCTAGCGGGAGCCCTCGTGAGACCCAGTACTTC. It encodes CATASGSPRETQYF.

The chain is built from TRBV18 and TRBJ2-4; D possibly corresponds to TRBD1 (5 bases). V was shortened by 6 bases and J by 0 bases, with 12 bases between the two germline ends. Germline CDR1 reads KGHSH; CDR2 reads LQKENI. The CDR3 sequence is 15 residues long. CDR3 in DNA: TGTGCCAGCTCCCCTGACAGACTAGCCAAAAACATTCAGTACTTC. Residues: CASSPDRLAKNIQYF.